The 2 T cell receptor beta chains below all came from one sample that was sequenced in a study of cytomegalovirus exposure and HLA in healthy donors. In the PCR, 60 Vbeta and 13 Jbeta primers were used. Assay used: immunoSEQ multiplex PCR; TCRdb lists only in-frame clones, some missing. This sample has approximately 150,000 clones, with 75% to 85% found just once. The sequenced sample was PBMCs. All receptors come from a woman between 35 and 50 years old in good health and CMV-seropositive.

The chain couples TRBV11-2 to TRBJ2-1; 8 bases map to TRBD1. The CDR3 has 13 residues. Germline lookup yields CDR1 SGHAT and CDR2 FQNNGV. Unmatched junction bases numbered 5, after V lost 5 bases and J lost 8 bases. The CDR3 bases are TGTGCCAGCAGCGGGGCAGGGGGCGATGAGCAGTTCTTC. Amino acid sequence: CASSGAGGDEQFF.

This clone was counted between two and nine times. The rearrangement uses TRBV2 and TRBJ2-5; possible D gene TRBD2, 6 bases. Germline lookup yields CDR1 SNHLY and CDR2 FYNNEI. V was cut by 7 bases and J by 2 bases, with 14 bases left in between. This CDR3 region has 14 residues. CDR3 nucleotide sequence: TGTGCCAGCAATGGGGGGTTACATCAAGAGACCCAGTACTTC. It specifies CASNGGLHQETQYF.